The 12 T cell receptor beta chains listed next were all sequenced from one sample in a study of T cells in women clearing cervical HPV infection. Generated by immunoSEQ multiplex PCR, the TCRdb table keeps only in-frame clones and is missing some. This sample contains tens of thousands of clones. The specimen sequenced was blood buffy coat. These receptors came from a woman aged 18 to 75 with a cervical HPV16 infection that either progressed to CIN3+ or cleared (not recorded which).

In regard to this clone: The read terminates 3 residues ahead of where the CDR3 ends, so the germline J gene completes it. V is TRBV30 and J is TRBJ2-3; D may be TRBD1 or TRBD2 (5 bases each). CDR1 is GTSNPN and CDR2 is SVGIG in the germline V gene (reference sequence). This CDR3 has 14 amino acids. The CDR3 protein is CAWSGGRTRETQYF. The sequenced part of the CDR3 DNA is TGTGCCTGGAGTGGAGGAAGGACAAGGGAGACG.

Concerning this clone itself: Read sequence stops 3 residues before the CDR3 end, and the germline J gene provides the missing end. The V gene is TRBV6-2 or TRBV6-3, the J gene TRBJ1-2, with 7 positions matching TRBD1. This CDR3 contains 17 residues. CDR1 MNHEY and CDR2 SVGEGT come from the germline V gene. With V trimmed by 5 bases and J by 3 bases, 15 bases remained unmatched. CDR3 bases read: TGTGCCAGCAGTCCGCCACAGGGGATCGTGCTCTACTATGGC. The encoded protein is CASSPPQGIVLYYG. The whole CDR3 is CASSPPQGIVLYYGYTF.

Comment on this clone: The read finishes 3 residues shy of the CDR3 end, and the germline J gene is used to complete it. The chain uses TRBV18 and TRBJ1-1; no definite D call. Deletions cut 6 bases from V and 7 bases from J, with 12 bases between. The germline V gene encodes CDR1 KGHSH and CDR2 LQKENI. The CDR3 totals 12 residues. The covered CDR3 bases are TGTGCCAGCTCCCCCACATCCCTTGAA. Translated, it gives CASSPTSLE. The full CDR3 reads CASSPTSLEAFF. Supplemented by reference TRBV18 and TRBJ1-1, the full variable domain reads NAGVMQNPRHLVRRRGQEARLRCSPMKGHSHVYWYRQLPEEGLKFMVYLQKENIIDESGMPKERFSAEFPKEGPSILRIQQVVRGDSAAYFCASSPTSLEAFFGQGTRLTVV.

Regarding this clone: With the read ending 3 residues before the CDR3 end, the germline J gene is used to fill in that end. The rearrangement uses TRBV20-1 and TRBJ2-7, with 10 bases aligning to TRBD2. Germline trimming cut 3 bases from V and 1 base from J; bases unmatched to any gene: 3. Germline V lookup: CDR1 DFQATT, CDR2 SNEGSKA (reference sequence). The CDR3 extends over 14 amino acids. The CDR3 here is CSASSGGVSYEQYF. The covered CDR3 bases are TGCAGTGCTAGCAGCGGGGGGGTTTCCTACGAG.

In the case of this clone: The observed sequence ends 3 residues before the CDR3 terminus, with the missing tail filled in from the germline J gene. The V and J genes are TRBV19 and TRBJ2-3; 7 bases agree with TRBD1. The CDR3 covers 15 residues. Per germline, CDR1 LNHDA and CDR2 SQIVND (reference sequence). The CDR3 reads CASRAGQVSNQPQYF. The sequenced CDR3 bases are TGTGCCAGTAGGGCTGGACAGGTTAGCAATCAGCCG.

For this clone: The read terminates 3 residues before the CDR3 end, so the remaining end is supplied by the germline J gene. J is TRBJ1-2 and V is TRBV29-1; 8 bases line up with TRBD1. The ends lost 6 bases at V and 2 bases at J; junction bases unmatched: 11. The CDR3 extends over 15 amino acids. Looked up from germline, CDR1 is SQVTM and CDR2 is ANQGSEA. CDR3 DNA (partial): TGCAGCGTGCCCAGCCAGGGGGCATTCAACTATGGC. This encodes CSVPSQGAFNYG. Given in full, the CDR3 is CSVPSQGAFNYGYTF.

For this clone: The read comes to an end 3 residues before the CDR3 does, leaving the germline J gene to fill in the end. The chain uses TRBV20-1 and TRBJ2-2, with 9 nucleotides matching TRBD1. The CDR3 loop spans 16 amino acids. Germline CDR1 reads DFQATT; CDR2 reads SNEGSKA (reference sequence). CDR3 sequence: CSASPLPGQGREKLFF. The DNA read from the CDR3 is TGCAGTGCTAGCCCCCTACCCGGACAGGGGAGGGAAAAG.

To note about this clone: The CDR3 extends 3 residues past the end of the read, so its final part is completed from the germline J gene. J is TRBJ2-7 and V is TRBV19; 9 bases agree with TRBD1. V was clipped by 1 base and J by 3 bases; unmatched bases: 4. This CDR3 has 15 amino acids. From germline, CDR1 is LNHDA and CDR2 SQIVND (reference sequence). CDR3 sequence: CASSIATGQGYEQYF. The part of the CDR3 DNA that was read is TGTGCCAGTAGTATAGCCACGGGACAGGGCTACGAG. The whole variable domain, filled in from reference TRBV19 and TRBJ2-7, reads DGGITQSPKYLFRKEGQNVTLSCEQNLNHDAMYWYRQDPGQGLRLIYYSQIVNDFQKGDIAEGYSVSREKKESFPLTVTSAQKNPTAFYLCASSIATGQGYEQYFGPGTRLTVT.

Notes on this clone: The read is 3 residues too short to cover the CDR3 end, so that end is filled in from the germline J gene. The genes are TRBV2 and TRBJ2-7; 10 nucleotides align to TRBD2. V shed 5 bases, J shed 0 bases, and the junction held 4 bases outside the gene matches. The CDR3 has 15 residues. Germline V CDR1 and CDR2: SNHLY, FYNNEI. Partial CDR3 DNA: TGTGCCAGCAGTCCTCTAGCGGGGGCCTCCTACGAG. This sequence encodes CASSPLAGASYE. The entire CDR3 protein reads CASSPLAGASYEQYF.

Concerning this clone itself: The missing CDR3 end, 3 residues past where the read stops, is filled in from the germline J gene. The chain combines TRBV30 with TRBJ2-4; no reliable D call. Germline values: CDR1 GTSNPN, CDR2 SVGIG (reference sequence). This CDR3 comprises 9 residues. Incomplete CDR3 DNA: TGTGCCCTGTCCCCCCCT. Its protein is CALSPP. In full, the CDR3 is CALSPPQYF.

In regard to this clone: The read falls 3 residues short of the CDR3 end, and the missing part is taken from the germline J gene. The rearrangement uses TRBV28 and TRBJ2-7; 8 nucleotides agree with TRBD2. CDR1 and CDR2 (germline): MDHEN, SYDVKM. This CDR3 comprises 15 residues. J lost 3 bases, V lost 6 bases, and 10 bases had no gene match. The CDR3 bases that were read are TGTGCCAGCAGCACATCTAGCGGGCCAAACTACGAG. The encoded protein is CASSTSSGPNYE. The whole CDR3 is CASSTSSGPNYEQYF.

In the case of this clone: The CDR3 end is not reached by the read, which stops 3 residues before it; the germline J gene fills it in. The chain joins TRBV15 to TRBJ2-1; no reliable D call. Trimming cost V 1 base and J 0 bases, with 10 bases left between them. The CDR3 covers 16 residues. The germline V gene encodes CDR1 LNHNV and CDR2 YYDKDF (reference sequence). The CDR3 sequence: CATSRGGGSSYNEQFF. CDR3 bases read: TGTGCCACCAGCAGAGGAGGCGGAAGCTCCTACAATGAG.